This T cell receptor beta chain was found in a study of T-cell reconstitution after alpha-beta-depleted transplantation in children. Study-wide results and limits: T-cell numbers and diversity one year post-transplant derived largely from freshly generated T cells. Two months or so post-transplant, alpha-beta T cells reportedly derived from several hundred expanded graft clones.

This clonotype was seen at least ten times. Its target is unknown. The CDR3 contains 13 residues. Germline V CDR1 and CDR2: DFQATT, SNEGSKA (reference sequence). The germline V and J ends were trimmed by 6 bases and 9 bases, with 18 bases remaining between them. Unique molecular identifiers tagged the TCRbeta library. MiXCR, run by TCRdb on the PCR reads, gives a single entry per CDR3 protein. The sample includes about 140,000 distinct CDR3 sequences, about 9% seen only once; the top ten take around a sixth. The genes are TRBV20-1 and TRBJ1-3, with D uncertain. The clonotype originates from a female patient aged 2-9 years who had a stem cell transplant for congenital amegakaryocytic thrombocytopenia, so the T cells may come from the graft donor. Material: PBMCs, mostly from graft donor cells, obtained 180 days after TCRalphabeta/CD19-depleted stem cell transplant. DNA of the CDR3: TGCAGTGCCCCGGACGGTGGAAGAGGCACCATATATTTT. Protein product: CSAPDGGRGTIYF.